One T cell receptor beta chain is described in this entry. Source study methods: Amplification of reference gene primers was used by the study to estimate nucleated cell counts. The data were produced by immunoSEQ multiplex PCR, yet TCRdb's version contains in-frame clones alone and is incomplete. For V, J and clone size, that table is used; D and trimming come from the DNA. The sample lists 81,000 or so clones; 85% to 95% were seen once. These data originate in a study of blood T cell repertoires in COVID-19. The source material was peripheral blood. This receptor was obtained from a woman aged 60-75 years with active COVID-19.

Here the CDR3 reads CASSLDSLRSQYF. CDR3 nucleotides: TGTGCCAGCAGCTTAGACTCCCTCAGGTCGCAGTACTTC. V gene TRBV7-8 combines with J gene TRBJ2-7; no reliable D call. The germline CDR1 and CDR2 sequences are SGHVS and FQNEAQ. CDR3 length equals 13 residues. V lost 1 base, J lost 9 bases, and 13 bases lay in between.